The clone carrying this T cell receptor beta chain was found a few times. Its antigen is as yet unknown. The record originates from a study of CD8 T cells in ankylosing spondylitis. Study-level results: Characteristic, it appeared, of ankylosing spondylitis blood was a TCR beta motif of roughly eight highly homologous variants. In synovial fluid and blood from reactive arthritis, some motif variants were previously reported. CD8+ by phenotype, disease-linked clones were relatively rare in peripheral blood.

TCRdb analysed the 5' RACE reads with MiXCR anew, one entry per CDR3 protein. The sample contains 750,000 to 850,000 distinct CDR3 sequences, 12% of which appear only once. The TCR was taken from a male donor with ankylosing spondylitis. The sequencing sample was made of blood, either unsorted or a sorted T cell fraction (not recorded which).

The CDR3 coding sequence is TGCAGCGTCCAGGGACAGGGGGGTGAGCCCCAGCATTTT. Translating it yields CSVQGQGGEPQHF. The rearrangement joins TRBV29-1 to TRBJ1-5, with TRBD1 identical over 11 bases. There are 13 residues in the CDR3. Germline CDR1 is SQVTM and CDR2 is ANQGSEA. The J segment lost 8 bases and the V segment lost 6 bases, leaving 6 bases of the junction unmatched.